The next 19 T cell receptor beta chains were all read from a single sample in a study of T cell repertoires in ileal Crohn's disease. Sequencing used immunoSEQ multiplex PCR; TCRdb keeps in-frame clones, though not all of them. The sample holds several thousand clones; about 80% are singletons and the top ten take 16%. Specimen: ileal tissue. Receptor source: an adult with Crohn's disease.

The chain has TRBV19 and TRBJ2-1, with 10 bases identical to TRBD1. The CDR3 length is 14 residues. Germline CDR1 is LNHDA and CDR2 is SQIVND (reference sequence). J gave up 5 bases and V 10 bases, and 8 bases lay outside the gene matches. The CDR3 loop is CATSWGTGDNEQFF. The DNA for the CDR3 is TGTGCCACCTCGTGGGGGACAGGGGACAATGAGCAGTTCTTC. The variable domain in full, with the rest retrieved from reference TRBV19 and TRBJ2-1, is DGGITQSPKYLFRKEGQNVTLSCEQNLNHDAMYWYRQDPGQGLRLIYYSQIVNDFQKGDIAEGYSVSREKKESFPLTVTSAQKNPTAFYLCATSWGTGDNEQFFGPGTRLTVL.

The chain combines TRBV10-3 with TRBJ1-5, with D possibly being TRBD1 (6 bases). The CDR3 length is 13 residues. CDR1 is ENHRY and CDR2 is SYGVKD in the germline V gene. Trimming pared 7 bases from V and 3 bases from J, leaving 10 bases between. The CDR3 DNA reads TGTGCCATCAAAGGGGGGGACAATCAGCCCCAGCATTTT. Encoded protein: CAIKGGDNQPQHF.

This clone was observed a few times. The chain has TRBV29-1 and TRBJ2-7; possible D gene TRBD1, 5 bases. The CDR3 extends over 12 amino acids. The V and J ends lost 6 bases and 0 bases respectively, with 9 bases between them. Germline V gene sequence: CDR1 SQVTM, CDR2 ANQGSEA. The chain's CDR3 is CSVWGASYEQYF. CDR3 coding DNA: TGCAGCGTCTGGGGCGCCTCCTACGAGCAGTACTTC.

The CDR3 loop is CASSLGRQSNEQFF. DNA of the CDR3: TGTGCCAGCAGCTTAGGTCGCCAGTCCAATGAGCAGTTCTTC. This sequence joins TRBV7-2 and TRBJ2-1, with D unclear. The CDR3 is made up of 14 amino acids. The V end lost 1 base, the J end lost 6 bases, and 10 bases lay between the germline ends. The germline CDR1 and CDR2 sequences are SGHTA and FQGNSA.

CDR3 residues: CASTTSGKGQPQHF. CDR3 sequence (DNA): TGTGCCAGCACCACCTCAGGGAAGGGACAGCCCCAGCATTTT. The chain is built from TRBV7-9 and TRBJ1-5, with a weak D call TRBD1 (5 bases). The V and J ends lost 7 bases and 7 bases respectively, with 17 bases between them. This CDR3 contains 14 residues. The germline V gene encodes CDR1 SEHNR and CDR2 FQNEAQ (reference sequence).

The CDR3: CASSPGGGRAYEQYF. CDR3 bases: TGTGCCAGCAGCCCCGGGGGGGGACGGGCCTACGAGCAGTACTTC. J is TRBJ2-7 and V is TRBV7-2; 8 bases agree with TRBD2. The CDR3 is 15 residues long. Trimming took 5 bases from V and 2 from J; bases not matched to a gene: 8. Germline lookup yields CDR1 SGHTA and CDR2 FQGNSA.

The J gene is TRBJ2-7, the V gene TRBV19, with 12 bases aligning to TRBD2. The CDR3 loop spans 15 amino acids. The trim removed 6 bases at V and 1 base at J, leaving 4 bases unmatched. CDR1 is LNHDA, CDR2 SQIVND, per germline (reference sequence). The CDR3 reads CASSIGLAGSYEQYF. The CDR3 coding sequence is TGTGCCAGTAGCATCGGACTAGCGGGATCCTACGAGCAGTACTTC.

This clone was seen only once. The CDR3, as DNA: TGTGCCAGCAGTAACTCACCGGGACAGTACCCCCCTGAGCAGTACTTC. This translates into CASSNSPGQYPPEQYF. The V call is TRBV28, the J call TRBJ2-5; 7 positions match TRBD1. Trimming took 5 bases from V and 11 from J; bases not matched to a gene: 20. This CDR3 region has 16 residues. CDR1 is MDHEN, CDR2 SYDVKM, per germline. Combining the CDR3 with reference TRBV28 and TRBJ2-5 gives the whole variable domain DVKVTQSSRYLVKRTGEKVFLECVQDMDHENMFWYRQDPGLGLRLIYFSYDVKMKEKGDIPEGYSVSREKKERFSLILESASTNQTSMYLCASSNSPGQYPPEQYFGPGTRLLVL.

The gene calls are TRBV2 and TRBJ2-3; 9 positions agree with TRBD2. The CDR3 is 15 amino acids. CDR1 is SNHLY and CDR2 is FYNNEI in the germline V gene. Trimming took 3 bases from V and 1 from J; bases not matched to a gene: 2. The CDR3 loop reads CASSERLAGTDTQYF. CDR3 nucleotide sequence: TGTGCCAGCAGTGAGAGACTAGCGGGCACAGATACGCAGTATTTT.

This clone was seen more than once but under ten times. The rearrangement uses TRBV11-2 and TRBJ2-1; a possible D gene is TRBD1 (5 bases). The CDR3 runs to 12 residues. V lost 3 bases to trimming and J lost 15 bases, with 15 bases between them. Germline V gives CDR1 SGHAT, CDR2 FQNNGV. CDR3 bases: TGTGCCAGCAGCTTGGGTGCAGGGTATGTGTTCTTC. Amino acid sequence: CASSLGAGYVFF.

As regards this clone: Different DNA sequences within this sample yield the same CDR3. The CDR3 region has the DNA TGTGCCAGCAGCTCGCACAGGGGGCGGAATGAGCAGTTCTTC. This gives the protein CASSSHRGRNEQFF. The chain couples TRBV7-8 to TRBJ2-1, with 9 bases lining up with TRBD1. V was pared by 4 bases and J by 7 bases, with 5 bases of the junction left unmatched. CDR1 is SGHVS, CDR2 FQNEAQ, per germline. This CDR3 region has 14 residues.

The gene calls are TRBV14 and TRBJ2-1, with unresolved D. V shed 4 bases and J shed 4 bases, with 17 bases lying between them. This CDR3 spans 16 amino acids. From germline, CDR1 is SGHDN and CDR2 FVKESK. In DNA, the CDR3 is TGTGCCAGCAGCCCCCTTAAGGCGACTTCTTACAATGAGCAGTTCTTC. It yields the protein CASSPLKATSYNEQFF. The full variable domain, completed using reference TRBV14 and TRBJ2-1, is EAGVTQFPSHSVIEKGQTVTLRCDPISGHDNLYWYRRVMGKEIKFLLHFVKESKQDESGMPNNRFLAERTGGTYSTLKVQPAELEDSGVYFCASSPLKATSYNEQFFGPGTRLTVL.

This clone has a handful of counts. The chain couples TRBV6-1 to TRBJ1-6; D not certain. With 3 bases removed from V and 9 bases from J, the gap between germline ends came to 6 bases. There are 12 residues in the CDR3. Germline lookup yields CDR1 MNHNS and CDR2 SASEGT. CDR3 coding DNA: TGTGCCAGCAGTGACCACGGTTCACCCCTCCACTTT. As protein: CASSDHGSPLHF.

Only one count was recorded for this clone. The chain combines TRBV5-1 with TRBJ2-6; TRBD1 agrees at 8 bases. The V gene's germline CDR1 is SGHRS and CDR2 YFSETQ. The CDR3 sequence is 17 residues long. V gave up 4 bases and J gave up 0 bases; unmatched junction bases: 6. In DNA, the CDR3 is TGCGCCAGCAGCCCCGGGACAGGTTCCTCTGGGGCCAACGTCCTGACTTTC. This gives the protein CASSPGTGSSGANVLTF. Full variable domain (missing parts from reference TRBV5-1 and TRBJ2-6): KAGVTQTPRYLIKTRGQQVTLSCSPISGHRSVSWYQQTPGQGLQFLFEYFSETQRNKGNFPGRFSGRQFSNSRSEMNVSTLELGDSALYLCASSPGTGSSGANVLTFGAGSRLTVL.

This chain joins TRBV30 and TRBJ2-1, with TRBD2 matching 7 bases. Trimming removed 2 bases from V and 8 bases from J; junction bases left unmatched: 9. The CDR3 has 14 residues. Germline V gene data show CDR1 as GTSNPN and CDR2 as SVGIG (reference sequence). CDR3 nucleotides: TGTGCCTGGAGTCGGAACGGGGGGACGGATGAGCAGTTCTTC. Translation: CAWSRNGGTDEQFF.

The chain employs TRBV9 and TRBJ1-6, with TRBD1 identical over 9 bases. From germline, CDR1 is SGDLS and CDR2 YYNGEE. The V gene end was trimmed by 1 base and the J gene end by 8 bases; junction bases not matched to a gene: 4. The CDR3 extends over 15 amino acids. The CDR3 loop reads CASSVLQGADSPLHF. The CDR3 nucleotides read TGTGCCAGCAGCGTACTACAGGGGGCCGATTCACCCCTCCACTTT.

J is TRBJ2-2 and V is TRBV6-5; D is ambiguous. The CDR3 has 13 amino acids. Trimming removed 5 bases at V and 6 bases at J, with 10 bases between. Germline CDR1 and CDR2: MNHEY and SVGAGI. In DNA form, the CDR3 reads TGTGCCAGCAGTAACACTATAGCCGGGGAGCTGTTTTTT. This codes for CASSNTIAGELFF.

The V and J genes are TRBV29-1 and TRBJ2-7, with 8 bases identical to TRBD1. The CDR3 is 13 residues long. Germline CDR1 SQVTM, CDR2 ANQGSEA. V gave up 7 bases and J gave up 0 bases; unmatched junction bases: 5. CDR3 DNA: TGCAGCGCAACCGGACAGGGCTCCTACGAGCAGTACTTC. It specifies CSATGQGSYEQYF.

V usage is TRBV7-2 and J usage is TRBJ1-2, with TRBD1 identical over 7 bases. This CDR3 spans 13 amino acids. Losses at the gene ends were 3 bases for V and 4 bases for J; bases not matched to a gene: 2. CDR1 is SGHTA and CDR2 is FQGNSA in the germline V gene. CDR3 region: CASSLGQTYGYTF. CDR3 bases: TGTGCCAGCAGCTTGGGACAGACCTATGGCTACACCTTC.